This T cell receptor beta chain stems from a study of shared T cell receptors in the human thymus. Germline-derived CDR1 and CDR2 are MNHNS and SASEGT. V was cut by 6 bases and J by 0 bases, with 13 bases left in between. The CDR3 is 15 amino acids. Here immunoSEQ multiplex PCR was the method, and the copy in TCRdb shows in-frame clones only, minus some. Of around 340,000 clones in the sample, 85% to 95% were seen once. Sequenced input: thymocytes. The sequence derives from a human donor. The chain uses TRBV6-1 and TRBJ2-3, with no clear D. For the CDR3, the DNA is TGTGCCAGCAGCAACGGGCCACTGAGCACAGATACGCAGTATTTT. Its protein product is CASSNGPLSTDTQYF.